Following are 10 T cell receptor beta chains from one sample sequenced in a study of shared clonotypes between healthy human individuals. TCRdb keeps only in-frame clones here, not all; method: immunoSEQ multiplex PCR. The sample contains approximately 980,000 clones, 76% of which appear only once. Input material: memory CD4+ T cells sorted from blood. The subset is: CD45RA-negative fraction. Receptors originate from a man between 18 and 29 years old in good health.

This clone was counted once. V is TRBV4-3 and J is TRBJ1-5; weak D call: TRBD1 (5 bases). V lost 0 bases and J 3 bases, leaving 12 bases between the germline ends. The CDR3 length is 16 residues. The germline gives CDR1 LGHNA, CDR2 YSLEER. In nucleotides, the CDR3 is TGCGCCAGCAGCCAAGATTGGGGCGAGGTCAATCAGCCCCAGCATTTT. Its translation: CASSQDWGEVNQPQHF.

J is TRBJ1-2 and V is TRBV5-1, with D unclear. CDR1 and CDR2 (germline): SGHRS, YFSETQ. The CDR3 runs 15 residues. V was shortened by 4 bases and J by 4 bases, with 17 bases between the two germline ends. DNA of the CDR3: TGCGCCAGCAGCCGCGGACGGCTGTCAGTCTATGGCTACACCTTC. This sequence encodes CASSRGRLSVYGYTF.

The chain is built from TRBV7-2 and TRBJ2-5; TRBD2 might be the D (6 bases). Trimming cost V 6 bases and J 4 bases, with 18 bases left between them. Germline V CDR1 and CDR2: SGHTA, FQGNSA. The CDR3 runs 15 residues. CDR3 amino acids: CASRRTTLAGETQYF. In DNA, the CDR3 is TGTGCCAGCAGAAGGACTACCCTAGCTGGAGAGACCCAGTACTTC.

This chain joins TRBV7-2 and TRBJ2-7; D perhaps matches TRBD1 (5 bases). The V gene's germline CDR1 is SGHTA and CDR2 FQGNSA. V was cut by 0 bases and J by 0 bases, with 12 bases left in between. The CDR3 contains 16 residues. The CDR3 here is CASSLAQGATSYEQYF. CDR3 sequence (DNA): TGTGCCAGCAGCTTAGCGCAGGGTGCAACCTCCTACGAGCAGTACTTC.

There are a few counts of this clone. The chain combines TRBV15 with TRBJ2-3, with 9 bases lining up with TRBD1. The CDR3 has 14 amino acids. The germline gives CDR1 LNHNV, CDR2 YYDKDF (reference sequence). The V segment lost 5 bases and the J segment 4 bases; nucleotides outside the gene matches: 4. CDR3 sequence: CATSSWTGADTQYF. In nucleotides, the CDR3 is TGTGCCACCAGCTCTTGGACAGGGGCAGATACGCAGTATTTT.

V is TRBV28 and J is TRBJ2-3, with D perhaps matching TRBD1 (7 bases). Germline-derived CDR1 and CDR2 are MDHEN and SYDVKM. This CDR3 region has 16 residues. Trimming took off 1 base at V and 0 bases at J, with 11 bases between the two ends. The DNA of the CDR3 is TGTGCCAGCAGTTTATACAGGGGACTTAGCACAGATACGCAGTATTTT. It yields the protein CASSLYRGLSTDTQYF.

The chain couples TRBV6-5 to TRBJ1-1, with D perhaps TRBD1 (6 bases). This CDR3 is 15 amino acids long. V was clipped by 6 bases and J by 1 base, with 15 bases between them. Per the germline V gene, CDR1 is MNHEY and CDR2 is SVGAGI. In DNA, the CDR3 is TGTGCCAGCAGCCCCCAGGGCAGGGGGAACACTGAAGCTTTCTTT. This translates into CASSPQGRGNTEAFF.

The chain is built from TRBV2 and TRBJ2-2; D is perhaps TRBD1 (7 bases). The CDR3 is 15 amino acids. Germline V gene data show CDR1 as SNHLY and CDR2 as FYNNEI. Trimming cost V 7 bases and J 6 bases, with 18 bases left between them. This chain's CDR3 is CASKKSGGFPGELFF. In DNA form, the CDR3 reads TGTGCCAGCAAAAAATCAGGGGGGTTCCCCGGGGAGCTGTTTTTT.

The sample holds a few counts of this clone. This sequence joins TRBV30 and TRBJ2-7; 11 bases agree with TRBD2. With V trimmed by 4 bases and J by 2 bases, 7 bases remained unmatched. The CDR3 consists of 15 residues. Germline CDR1 and CDR2: GTSNPN and SVGIG (reference sequence). The CDR3 bases are TGTGCCTGGACGCCTTATAGCGGGAGGGCCTACGAGCAGTACTTC. It yields the protein CAWTPYSGRAYEQYF.

This chain connects TRBV7-9 to TRBJ2-1; possibly TRBD1 for D (5 bases). Trimming stripped 6 bases from V and 4 bases from J, with 16 bases between. The CDR3 length is 15 residues. Germline-derived CDR1 and CDR2 are SEHNR and FQNEAQ (reference sequence). The CDR3 DNA sequence: TGTGCCAGCAGTGGCCTAGGTAGGGGATACAATGAGCAGTTCTTC. Translating it yields CASSGLGRGYNEQFF.